Listed here are 2 T cell receptor beta chains from one sample, sequenced in a study of cytomegalovirus exposure and HLA in healthy donors. The primer mix had 60 Vbeta and 13 Jbeta primers. Clones were read by immunoSEQ multiplex PCR, and TCRdb kept only the in-frame ones, dropping some. Of about 120,000 clones detected, roughly two thirds appear once; the ten largest clones hold about 2%. The sample comprised PBMCs. All receptors come from a young woman in good health and CMV-seronegative.

DNA for the CDR3: TGTGCCAGCAGTAGAGGACAGCCCTCCTATGGCTACACCTTC. This gives the protein CASSRGQPSYGYTF. This chain connects TRBV28 to TRBJ1-2, with D possibly matching TRBD1 (6 bases). V lost 5 bases and J 4 bases, leaving 14 bases between the germline ends. This CDR3 is built from 14 residues. Per germline, CDR1 MDHEN and CDR2 SYDVKM.

This clone has just one count. V usage is TRBV25-1 and J usage is TRBJ2-4; possibly TRBD2 for D (6 bases). This CDR3 has 14 amino acids. Germline assignment: CDR1 MGHDK and CDR2 SYGVNS. The ends were cut back, 1 base at V and 5 bases at J, with 9 bases in the middle. The CDR3 loop reads CASSESWGENIQYF. The CDR3 bases are TGTGCCAGCAGTGAATCTTGGGGGGAAAACATTCAGTACTTC. The variable domain in full, completed from reference TRBV25-1 and TRBJ2-4, reads EADIYQTPRYLVIGTGKKITLECSQTMGHDKMYWYQQDPGMELHLIHYSYGVNSTEKGDLSSESTVSRIRTEHFPLTLESARPSHTSQYLCASSESWGENIQYFGAGTRLSVL.